These 19 T cell receptor beta chains share one sample of origin, sequenced in a study of shared clonotypes between healthy human individuals. Sequenced by immunoSEQ multiplex PCR; TCRdb stores in-frame clones only, minus some. In the table there are about 700,000 clones, around 92% of which are singletons. As defined, naive CD8 cells were CD45RO-negative and positively selected for CCR7, with terminally differentiated effector memory CD45RA+ cells excluded. Sequencing input: naive CD8+ T cells sorted from blood. These receptors were taken from a man aged 25 to 40 in good health.

V is TRBV7-8 and J is TRBJ1-4; D is uncertain. Trimming stripped 6 bases from V and 8 bases from J, with 13 bases between. Per germline, CDR1 SGHVS and CDR2 FQNEAQ. This CDR3 has 13 residues. CDR3 region: CASSQQNSEKLFF. CDR3 coding DNA: TGTGCCAGCAGTCAACAAAACTCGGAAAAACTGTTTTTT. Full variable domain (missing parts from reference TRBV7-8 and TRBJ1-4): GAGVSQSPRYKVAKRGQDVALRCDPISGHVSLFWYQQALGQGPEFLTYFQNEAQLDKSGLPSDRFFAERPEGSVSTLKIQRTQQEDSAVYLCASSQQNSEKLFFGSGTQLSVL.

The rearrangement links TRBV9 to TRBJ2-1; 12 nucleotides line up with TRBD2. Germline V lookup: CDR1 SGDLS, CDR2 YYNGEE. V was clipped by 2 bases and J by 0 bases; unmatched bases: 9. CDR3 size: 19 residues. Written as DNA, the CDR3 is TGTGCCAGCAGCGTTGGACTAGCGGGGCAGCTAAGCTCCTACAATGAGCAGTTCTTC. As protein: CASSVGLAGQLSSYNEQFF.

The rearrangement uses TRBV5-5 and TRBJ2-1; TRBD2 agrees at 10 bases. The CDR3 is 17 residues long. Germline V gene lookup returns CDR1 SGHKS and CDR2 YYEKEE (reference sequence). V lost 0 bases to trimming and J lost 0 bases; unmatched junction nucleotides: 3. DNA of the CDR3: TGTGCCAGCAGCTTGGGGGGACTAGCGAGCTCCTACAATGAGCAGTTCTTC. Residues: CASSLGGLASSYNEQFF.

The chain carries TRBV15 and TRBJ2-3, with D hard to call. Germline values: CDR1 LNHNV, CDR2 YYDKDF (reference sequence). The CDR3 runs to 17 residues. Trimming pared 5 bases from V and 0 bases from J, leaving 18 bases between. DNA of the CDR3: TGTGCCACCAGCGGATCGGATGAAAGTACTAGCACAGATACGCAGTATTTT. Protein sequence: CATSGSDESTSTDTQYF.

V is TRBV10-2 and J is TRBJ2-1; D ambiguous. V was cut by 3 bases and J by 7 bases, with 25 bases left in between. The CDR3 is 18 amino acids. Germline lookup yields CDR1 WSHSY and CDR2 SAAADI. The CDR3 DNA follows: TGCGCCAGCAGTGACCGAAGCCCGCGCGCGGCCTCCAGGAATGAGCAGTTCTTC. Translating it yields CASSDRSPRAASRNEQFF.

This chain links TRBV18 with TRBJ2-4, with 7 bases matching TRBD2. The CDR3 is made up of 15 amino acids. Germline V gene sequence: CDR1 KGHSH, CDR2 LQKENI. V shed 3 bases and J 9 bases; nucleotides not matched to a gene: 11. The CDR3 nucleotides are TGTGCCAGCTCACCCACGAGTTACGGGGAGGGCATTCAGTACTTC. It specifies CASSPTSYGEGIQYF.

This clone was seen a single time. The rearrangement links TRBV28 to TRBJ2-2, with 12 bases lining up with TRBD2. Trimming removed 6 bases from V and 6 bases from J; junction bases left unmatched: 8. Germline V lookup: CDR1 MDHEN, CDR2 SYDVKM. This CDR3 is 16 amino acids long. CDR3 DNA: TGTGCCAGCAGAACCCGACTAGCGGGAGAGGCCGGGGAGCTGTTTTTT. It yields the protein CASRTRLAGEAGELFF.

The chain joins TRBV21-1 to TRBJ2-7. TRBV21-1 is designated a pseudogene. This CDR3 has 14 amino acids. CDR3 in DNA: TGTGCCAGCAGCAAAGAGGTAGTTAGCTACGAGCAGTACTTC. Amino acid sequence: CASSKEVVSYEQYF.

This clone was observed many times. Other DNA sequences of this sample code for an identical CDR3. The V gene is TRBV28, the J gene TRBJ1-2, with D unresolved. The CDR3 is 11 residues long. Germline CDR1 reads MDHEN; CDR2 reads SYDVKM. V lost 6 bases and J 2 bases, leaving 4 bases between the germline ends. DNA of the CDR3: TGTGCCAGCAGCTTAAACTATGGCTACACCTTC. It specifies CASSLNYGYTF.

This clone was counted once. The genes are TRBV29-1 and TRBJ2-2; 14 bases line up with TRBD2. With 4 bases clipped from V and 6 bases from J, the junction kept 10 bases outside the gene matches. The CDR3 sequence is 17 residues long. Germline CDR1 SQVTM, CDR2 ANQGSEA. CDR3 sequence (DNA): TGCAGCGTTGGACTAGCGGGAGGGCGCAGTCTACCCGGGGAGCTGTTTTTT. This sequence encodes CSVGLAGGRSLPGELFF.

The chain couples TRBV4-1 to TRBJ2-1, with D perhaps matching TRBD1 (5 bases). The V and J ends lost 3 bases and 10 bases respectively, with 13 bases between them. This CDR3 is 13 amino acids long. The germline gives CDR1 MGHRA, CDR2 YSYEKL. The CDR3 DNA sequence: TGCGCCAGCAGCCAGGACATACTAACAGAGCAGTTCTTC. Encoded protein: CASSQDILTEQFF.

The chain carries TRBV7-9 and TRBJ2-7; a weak D match, TRBD1 (5 bases). The CDR3 runs to 15 residues. CDR1 is SEHNR and CDR2 is FQNEAQ in the germline V gene (reference sequence). Deletions cut 3 bases from V and 0 bases from J, with 12 bases between. The CDR3 DNA sequence: TGTGCCAGCAGCTTCGGTAGGGGAAGCTCCTACGAGCAGTACTTC. Protein: CASSFGRGSSYEQYF.

This chain connects TRBV7-2 to TRBJ2-1; 8 bases align to TRBD2. Per germline, CDR1 SGHTA and CDR2 FQGNSA. V was clipped by 5 bases and J by 5 bases; unmatched bases: 8. The CDR3 is 15 residues long. The CDR3 DNA sequence: TGTGCCAGCAGCCAGCGGGAGAGGGGGGACAATGAGCAGTTCTTC. It yields the protein CASSQRERGDNEQFF.

CDR3 bases: TGTGCCAGCGAGGGGGTTGATTCCTACAATGAGCAGTTCTTC. As protein: CASEGVDSYNEQFF. The chain links TRBV28 to TRBJ2-1, with D possibly being TRBD1 (6 bases). V was clipped by 8 bases and J by 1 base, with 12 bases between them. Germline CDR1 and CDR2: MDHEN and SYDVKM. This CDR3 has 14 residues. The full variable domain, rest sourced from reference TRBV28 and TRBJ2-1, is DVKVTQSSRYLVKRTGEKVFLECVQDMDHENMFWYRQDPGLGLRLIYFSYDVKMKEKGDIPEGYSVSREKKERFSLILESASTNQTSMYLCASEGVDSYNEQFFGPGTRLTVL.

The chain joins TRBV29-1 to TRBJ2-7; maybe TRBD2 (5 bases). The CDR3 contains 14 residues. Trimming took 7 bases from V and 0 from J, leaving 16 bases between them. Per germline, CDR1 SQVTM and CDR2 ANQGSEA. CDR3 sequence reads: CSAELVGSSYEQYF. The CDR3 nucleotides are TGCAGCGCCGAATTGGTGGGGAGCTCCTACGAGCAGTACTTC.

The V call is TRBV2, the J call TRBJ2-1; unclear D gene. This CDR3 is 12 amino acids long. With 7 bases removed from V and 7 bases from J, the gap between germline ends came to 11 bases. Germline CDR1 SNHLY, CDR2 FYNNEI. The CDR3 sequence is CASTDRRNEQFF. CDR3 DNA: TGTGCCAGCACGGATCGTAGGAATGAGCAGTTCTTC. The full variable domain, with the rest looked up from reference TRBV2 and TRBJ2-1, is EPEVTQTPSHQVTQMGQEVILRCVPISNHLYFYWYRQILGQKVEFLVSFYNNEISEKSEIFDDQFSVERPDGSNFTLKIRSTKLEDSAMYFCASTDRRNEQFFGPGTRLTVL.

The chain has TRBV21-1 and TRBJ2-3. TRBV21-1 is noted as a pseudogene. The CDR3 extends over 16 amino acids. CDR3 DNA sequence: TGTGCCAGCAGCAAAGGAGGCAGGAAACGCACAGATACGCAGTATTTT. Protein: CASSKGGRKRTDTQYF.

The chain couples TRBV10-2 to TRBJ2-1; D gene unclear. Germline lookup yields CDR1 WSHSY and CDR2 SAAADI. V lost 2 bases, J lost 10 bases, and 12 bases lay in between. The CDR3 is 13 amino acids. The chain's CDR3 is CASSEGMRREQFF. In DNA form, the CDR3 reads TGCGCCAGCAGTGAGGGAATGAGGAGAGAGCAGTTCTTC.

CDR3 DNA sequence: TGCGCCAGCAGCCCGTATGTTTCCCCTGGGGCCTACGAGCAGTACTTC. Its translation: CASSPYVSPGAYEQYF. The chain carries TRBV4-1 and TRBJ2-7, with D unclear. The V gene lost 4 bases and the J gene lost 2 bases, with 18 bases spanning the gap. The CDR3 totals 16 residues. CDR1 and CDR2 from the germline V gene are MGHRA and YSYEKL.